The 25 T cell receptor beta chains below were found in one sample sequenced in a study of blood T cell repertoires in COVID-19. Libraries were prepared by immunoSEQ multiplex PCR; TCRdb keeps only in-frame clonotypes and omits some of them. The sample carries 280,000 or so clones, 89% recorded once. Sequencing was done on a sample of peripheral blood. Source of these receptors: a woman aged 55-69 years with acute or convalescent COVID-19.

This chain links TRBV6-1 with TRBJ1-1; D not resolved. CDR1 MNHNS and CDR2 SASEGT come from the germline V gene. The V gene lost 2 bases and the J gene lost 10 bases, with 14 bases spanning the gap. This CDR3 comprises 13 residues. The CDR3 DNA reads TGTGCCAGCAGTGAAAGGTACCGGAGGGTAGCTTTCTTT. This codes for CASSERYRRVAFF.

This clone was seen a handful of times. The chain carries TRBV7-9 and TRBJ2-7; 8 bases fit TRBD1. The CDR3 consists of 13 residues. With V trimmed by 3 bases and J by 5 bases, 3 bases remained unmatched. The germline V gene encodes CDR1 SEHNR and CDR2 FQNEAQ (reference sequence). This chain's CDR3 is CASSFGTGDEQYF. DNA of the CDR3: TGTGCCAGCAGCTTCGGGACAGGTGACGAGCAGTACTTC.

V and J are TRBV5-1 and TRBJ2-5, with 7 bases identical to TRBD2. The CDR3 has 16 amino acids. V dropped 2 bases and J dropped 5; count of bases not matched to a gene: 12. Germline V gene data show CDR1 as SGHRS and CDR2 as YFSETQ. For the CDR3, the DNA is TGCGCCAGCAGCTTTTCGGGACTAAATCAGAGGGAGACCCAGTACTTC. This translates into CASSFSGLNQRETQYF. Looking up the rest from reference TRBV5-1 and TRBJ2-5 gives the full variable domain: KAGVTQTPRYLIKTRGQQVTLSCSPISGHRSVSWYQQTPGQGLQFLFEYFSETQRNKGNFPGRFSGRQFSNSRSEMNVSTLELGDSALYLCASSFSGLNQRETQYFGPGTRLLVL.

The rearrangement links TRBV6-1 to TRBJ1-2, with D possibly TRBD1 on 5 matching bases. Trimming removed 3 bases at V and 7 bases at J, with 12 bases between. Germline V gives CDR1 MNHNS, CDR2 SASEGT. The CDR3 is 13 amino acids. CDR3 sequence: CASSDGGAIGYTF. For the CDR3, the DNA is TGTGCCAGCAGTGACGGAGGGGCGATTGGCTACACCTTC.

The chain couples TRBV10-3 to TRBJ2-2; possibly TRBD2 for D (6 bases). The germline CDR1 and CDR2 sequences are ENHRY and SYGVKD. The CDR3 has 16 amino acids. V dropped 3 bases and J dropped 2 bases, with 13 bases sitting between them. CDR3 amino acids: CAISENSGANTGELFF. Written as DNA, the CDR3 is TGTGCCATCAGTGAAAATAGCGGAGCAAACACCGGGGAGCTGTTTTTT.

The chain uses TRBV29-1 and TRBJ2-3; the D gene is possibly TRBD1 (6 bases). Germline V gene data show CDR1 as SQVTM and CDR2 as ANQGSEA. The CDR3 consists of 15 residues. Trimming shortened V by 0 bases and J by 1 base, and 11 bases separated the two germline ends. In DNA form, the CDR3 reads TGCAGCGTTGAAGAACAGGGTTTAGGCACAGATACGCAGTATTTT. Encoded protein: CSVEEQGLGTDTQYF.

The J gene is TRBJ2-7, the V gene TRBV29-1; a possible D gene is TRBD2 (6 bases). The ends were cut back, 4 bases at V and 0 bases at J, with 13 bases in the middle. Germline CDR1 and CDR2: SQVTM and ANQGSEA. The CDR3 is 14 amino acids. This CDR3 is CSVGRDGSSYEQYF. The CDR3 bases are TGCAGCGTTGGGAGGGACGGTAGCTCCTACGAGCAGTACTTC.

The gene calls are TRBV27 and TRBJ1-1; 7 bases fit TRBD1. The junction had 0 bases not matched to a gene; V was cut back by 2 bases and J by 0 bases. The germline V gene encodes CDR1 MNHEY and CDR2 SMNVEV (reference sequence). This CDR3 spans 14 amino acids. The CDR3 loop is CASSLTGVNTEAFF. CDR3 nucleotides: TGTGCCAGCAGTTTAACAGGGGTGAACACTGAAGCTTTCTTT.

The V and J genes are TRBV9 and TRBJ1-2; no reliable D call. The CDR3 has 17 residues. Germline CDR1 SGDLS, CDR2 YYNGEE. Trimming took off 0 bases at V and 0 bases at J, with 15 bases between the two ends. This CDR3 reads CASSVVTVLNPNYGYTF. The CDR3 DNA reads TGTGCCAGCAGCGTAGTAACAGTTCTTAACCCTAACTATGGCTACACCTTC.

CDR3 residues: CASSSGQSYEQYF. In nucleotides, the CDR3 is TGCGCCAGCAGCTCGGGACAGTCCTACGAGCAGTACTTC. The V gene is TRBV5-1, the J gene TRBJ2-7; 7 bases are shared with TRBD1. Germline CDR1 SGHRS, CDR2 YFSETQ. V shed 3 bases and J 1 base; nucleotides not matched to a gene: 1. The CDR3 loop spans 13 amino acids.

This rearrangement joins TRBV19 to TRBJ1-6, with 7 bases lining up with TRBD1. CDR3 length equals 14 residues. Germline CDR1 LNHDA, CDR2 SQIVND (reference sequence). V lost 5 bases, J lost 9 bases, and 7 bases stayed unmatched. DNA for the CDR3: TGTGCCAGTAGTTATAGACAGGGTGGTTCACCCCTCCACTTT. Amino acid sequence: CASSYRQGGSPLHF.

V and J are TRBV12-3 or TRBV12-4 and TRBJ2-3, with no clear D. The CDR3 extends over 13 amino acids. Trimming removed 5 bases at V and 0 bases at J, with 6 bases between. DNA of the CDR3: TGTGCCAGCAGTGCCTATAGCACAGATACGCAGTATTTT. Translating it yields CASSAYSTDTQYF.

V gene TRBV12-3 or TRBV12-4 combines with J gene TRBJ2-1; 7 bases line up with TRBD1. The length of the CDR3 is 13 residues. Unmatched junction bases numbered 9, after V lost 7 bases and J lost 9 bases. The CDR3 DNA reads TGTGCCAGCACCCCAGGGGGAGTGGGTGAGCAGTTCTTC. This encodes CASTPGGVGEQFF.

J is TRBJ1-1 and V is TRBV5-1; D is possibly TRBD1 (6 bases). The germline CDR1 and CDR2 sequences are SGHRS and YFSETQ. The CDR3 length is 13 residues. Between the trimmed V and J ends, which lost 3 bases and 6 bases, there was a span of 12 bases. Here the CDR3 DNA reads TGCGCCAGCAGCTCCCCGACAGGTGCTGAAGCTTTCTTT. The encoded protein is CASSSPTGAEAFF.

The genes are TRBV5-1 and TRBJ1-6; 7 positions match TRBD1. Germline CDR1 reads SGHRS; CDR2 reads YFSETQ. The CDR3 runs to 14 residues. The V segment lost 2 bases and the J segment 5 bases; nucleotides outside the gene matches: 1. DNA of the CDR3: TGCGCCAGCAGCTTCGGGACAGATAATTCACCCCTCCACTTT. Its protein is CASSFGTDNSPLHF. The variable domain in full, with the rest retrieved from reference TRBV5-1 and TRBJ1-6, is KAGVTQTPRYLIKTRGQQVTLSCSPISGHRSVSWYQQTPGQGLQFLFEYFSETQRNKGNFPGRFSGRQFSNSRSEMNVSTLELGDSALYLCASSFGTDNSPLHFGNGTRLTVT.

The chain links TRBV7-2 to TRBJ2-5; perhaps TRBD2 as D (6 bases). The CDR3 sequence is 15 residues long. V shed 0 bases and J shed 1 base, with 9 bases lying between them. Per the germline V gene, CDR1 is SGHTA and CDR2 is FQGNSA. The CDR3 DNA sequence: TGTGCCAGCAGCTTAGCGGGTAGCGGCCAAGAGACCCAGTACTTC. Residues: CASSLAGSGQETQYF.

This chain links TRBV5-1 with TRBJ1-5, with unresolved D. V was pared by 0 bases and J by 4 bases, with 11 bases between. This CDR3 is 15 amino acids long. Germline V gene sequence: CDR1 SGHRS, CDR2 YFSETQ. This CDR3 is CASSLDGARNQPQHF. The CDR3 DNA is TGCGCCAGCAGCTTGGACGGAGCACGGAATCAGCCCCAGCATTTT.

V usage is TRBV6-2 or TRBV6-3 and J usage is TRBJ1-1; D is perhaps TRBD1 (5 bases). Per germline, CDR1 MNHEY and CDR2 SVGEGT. The V gene lost 5 bases and the J gene lost 4 bases, with 8 bases spanning the gap. The CDR3 length is 12 residues. As DNA, the CDR3 is TGTGCCAGCAGTAGGGGCCGCACTGAAGCTTTCTTT. It encodes CASSRGRTEAFF.

The rearrangement uses TRBV29-1 and TRBJ1-2; D remains ambiguous. The CDR3 consists of 12 residues. The germline CDR1 and CDR2 sequences are SQVTM and ANQGSEA. Trimming stripped 2 bases from V and 4 bases from J, with 8 bases between. The CDR3: CSVELAVYGYTF. DNA for the CDR3: TGCAGCGTTGAATTGGCAGTCTATGGCTACACCTTC.

The chain has TRBV28 and TRBJ2-2; TRBD2 matches at 9 bases. The CDR3 length is 17 residues. The trim removed 4 bases at V and 8 bases at J, leaving 14 bases unmatched. Per the germline V gene, CDR1 is MDHEN and CDR2 is SYDVKM. CDR3 nucleotides: TGTGCCAGCAGTTCCCATGGGGGCGGGGGGGCCCCAGGGGAGCTGTTTTTT. It encodes CASSSHGGGGAPGELFF.

The rearrangement joins TRBV5-4 to TRBJ1-2; D is undetermined. The CDR3 covers 11 residues. Germline V CDR1 and CDR2: SGHNT, YYREEE (reference sequence). The V end was cut by 5 bases, the J end by 8 bases, with 10 bases between. CDR3 DNA: TGTGCCAGCAGTTCTAATCGCGGCTACACCTTC. Translated, it gives CASSSNRGYTF.

The chain carries TRBV3-1 (or the pseudogene TRBV3-2) and TRBJ1-2, with D perhaps matching TRBD1 (5 bases). Trimming left V 3 bases short and J 8 bases short, with 13 bases between. The germline CDR1 and CDR2 sequences are LGHDT and YNNKEL (reference sequence). The CDR3 is 13 residues long. In nucleotides, the CDR3 is TGTGCCAGCAGCCACCCGGGGGGTCTAGGCTACACCTTC. Encoded protein: CASSHPGGLGYTF.

The chain combines TRBV9 with TRBJ1-2; 12 bases line up with TRBD1. J gave up 3 bases and V 4 bases, and 7 bases lay outside the gene matches. The CDR3 length is 16 residues. Per the germline V gene, CDR1 is SGDLS and CDR2 is YYNGEE. CDR3 sequence: CASSRDRGPADYGYTF. The CDR3 DNA follows: TGTGCCAGCAGCCGGGACAGGGGGCCGGCAGACTATGGCTACACCTTC. Full variable domain (remainder filled in from reference TRBV9 and TRBJ1-2): DSGVTQTPKHLITATGQRVTLRCSPRSGDLSVYWYQQSLDQGLQFLIQYYNGEERAKGNILERFSAQQFPDLHSELNLSSLELGDSALYFCASSRDRGPADYGYTFGSGTRLTVV.

The rearrangement links TRBV9 to TRBJ2-1; 9 positions match TRBD2. Germline values: CDR1 SGDLS, CDR2 YYNGEE. The junction had 11 bases not matched to a gene; V was cut back by 7 bases and J by 9 bases. The CDR3 has 14 amino acids. The chain's CDR3 is CASRAGGALSEQFF. CDR3 nucleotides: TGTGCCAGCCGCGCGGGAGGGGCCTTGAGTGAGCAGTTCTTC.

CDR3 in amino acids: CASSPVSDTQYF. For the CDR3, the DNA is TGTGCCAGCAGCCCCGTATCGGATACGCAGTATTTT. The gene calls are TRBV7-9 and TRBJ2-3; no firm D call. The germline gives CDR1 SEHNR, CDR2 FQNEAQ (reference sequence). This CDR3 has 12 amino acids. V shed 5 bases and J shed 6 bases, with 9 bases lying between them.